This TCR beta chain was observed in a study of response to subunit inactivated influenza vaccine. General study points: There was a suggestion from the authors that each seasonal influenza vaccination recruits few new T cells.

Each CDR3 protein is one row after TCRdb ran MiXCR on the RT-PCR reads. The sample has around 200,000 distinct CDR3 sequences, approximately 15% seen once. Germline V CDR1 and CDR2: SEHNR, FQNEAQ (reference sequence). The J segment lost 1 base and the V segment lost 1 base, leaving 7 bases of the junction unmatched. This CDR3 is 17 amino acids long. At least ten counts were recorded for this clonotype. The antigen is undetermined. The sequence was collected from a man aged 50 to 59 who received an inactivated influenza vaccine. The sequencing here drew on CD8+ T cells sorted from PBMCs, taken roughly 5 days after vaccination. The J gene is TRBJ2-3, the V gene TRBV7-9; the match to TRBD2 covers 8 bases. The CDR3 sequence is CASSLVGLGERTDTQYF. The CDR3 DNA reads as TGTGCCAGCAGCTTAGTGGGACTAGGAGAACGCACAGATACGCAGTATTTT.